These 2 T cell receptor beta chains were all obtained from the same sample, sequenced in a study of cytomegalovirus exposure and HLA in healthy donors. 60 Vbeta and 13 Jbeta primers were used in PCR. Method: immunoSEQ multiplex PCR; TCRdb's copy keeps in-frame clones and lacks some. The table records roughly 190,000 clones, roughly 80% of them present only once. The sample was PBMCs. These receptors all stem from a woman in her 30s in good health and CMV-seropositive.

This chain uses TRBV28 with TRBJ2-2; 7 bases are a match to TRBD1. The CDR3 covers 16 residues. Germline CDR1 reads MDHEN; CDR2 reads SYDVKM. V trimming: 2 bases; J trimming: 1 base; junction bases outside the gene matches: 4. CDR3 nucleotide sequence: TGTGCCAGCAGTTTAACGAGGACAGGGAACACCGGGGAGCTGTTTTTT. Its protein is CASSLTRTGNTGELFF.

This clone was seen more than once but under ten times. Here the CDR3 DNA reads TGCGCCAGCAGCCAAGTCAGAGAGACCCAGTACTTC. Translating gives CASSQVRETQYF. This sequence joins TRBV4-1 and TRBJ2-5; no firm D call. V lost 1 base and J lost 4, with 4 bases in between. This CDR3 spans 12 amino acids. CDR1 and CDR2 (germline): MGHRA, YSYEKL.